These 16 T cell receptor beta chains came from one sample sequenced in a study of blood T cell repertoires in COVID-19. Sequencing was performed with immunoSEQ multiplex PCR; in TCRdb, only in-frame clones are kept and a portion is missing. The sample consists of about 130,000 clones, 85% of them appearing once. The sample consisted of peripheral blood. The source is an elderly woman with COVID-19, enrolled during active disease.

The chain carries TRBV4-1 and TRBJ1-2; D unclear. The CDR3 is 14 residues long. The germline CDR1 and CDR2 sequences are MGHRA and YSYEKL. V lost 4 bases and J lost 1, with 10 bases in between. CDR3: CASSPQTGNYGYTF. The CDR3 coding sequence is TGCGCCAGCAGCCCACAGACCGGTAACTATGGCTACACCTTC.

The chain is built from TRBV3-1 (or the pseudogene TRBV3-2) and TRBJ2-3; 12 positions agree with TRBD2. This CDR3 is 14 amino acids long. The V gene's germline CDR1 is LGHDT and CDR2 YNNKEL (reference sequence). The V segment lost 4 bases and the J segment 9 bases; nucleotides outside the gene matches: 5. In DNA form, the CDR3 reads TGTGCCAGCAGCCCTAGCGGGAGGGCCGGGACGCAGTATTTT. Protein product: CASSPSGRAGTQYF.

This clone is a singleton in its sample. The gene calls are TRBV20-1 and TRBJ2-3; TRBD2 is a possible D gene (5 bases). Germline lookup yields CDR1 DFQATT and CDR2 SNEGSKA (reference sequence). V lost 3 bases, J lost 0 bases, and 16 bases lay in between. The CDR3 consists of 16 residues. The CDR3 DNA follows: TGCAGTGCTAGTTCCGGAGGACGGACTAGCACAGATACGCAGTATTTT. Translating it yields CSASSGGRTSTDTQYF.

The chain links TRBV10-2 to TRBJ2-1, with 12 bases lining up with TRBD2. The CDR3 consists of 15 residues. Germline V gives CDR1 WSHSY, CDR2 SAAADI. V was clipped by 2 bases and J by 6 bases; unmatched bases: 2. CDR3 residues: CASSEPGLAGNEQFF. Here the CDR3 DNA reads TGCGCCAGCAGTGAGCCGGGACTAGCGGGCAATGAGCAGTTCTTC.

The CDR3 sequence is CASSPRTGARQGTEAFF. The CDR3 DNA sequence: TGTGCCAGCAGCCCGCGGACAGGTGCACGGCAGGGTACTGAAGCTTTCTTT. The chain is built from TRBV7-8 and TRBJ1-1; 7 positions match TRBD1. Looked up from germline, CDR1 is SGHVS and CDR2 is FQNEAQ. Trimming removed 5 bases from V and 5 bases from J; junction bases left unmatched: 17. The CDR3 contains 17 residues.

This rearrangement joins TRBV7-2 to TRBJ1-1; 8 positions agree with TRBD1. V shed 1 base and J 1 base; nucleotides not matched to a gene: 5. In germline, CDR1 is SGHTA, CDR2 FQGNSA. CDR3 length: 16 amino acids. CDR3 protein: CASSLGGDRRNTEAFF. The CDR3 nucleotides are TGTGCCAGCAGCTTAGGAGGGGACAGGCGGAACACTGAAGCTTTCTTT.

CDR3 DNA: TGTGCCAGCAGCCCTGGACTAGCGGGATTGGTTGAGCAGTTCTTC. Translating gives CASSPGLAGLVEQFF. The chain recombines TRBV5-6 with TRBJ2-1; 12 bases align to TRBD2. V was pared by 4 bases and J by 9 bases, with 8 bases of the junction left unmatched. CDR3 length equals 15 residues. Germline V gives CDR1 SGHDT, CDR2 YYEEEE.

The rearrangement links TRBV27 to TRBJ1-1; D remains ambiguous. This CDR3 region has 14 residues. Trimming pared 6 bases from V and 1 base from J, leaving 12 bases between. CDR1 and CDR2 from the germline V gene are MNHEY and SMNVEV (reference sequence). The CDR3 coding sequence is TGTGCCAGCAGGGTTTCTCGAGGGAACACTGAAGCTTTCTTT. It codes for CASRVSRGNTEAFF.

This clone appeared a single time. CDR3 residues: CASRDRANYGYTF. The CDR3, as DNA: TGTGCCAGCAGGGATCGGGCTAACTATGGCTACACCTTC. The chain uses TRBV28 and TRBJ1-2; D is unresolved. V lost 6 bases, J lost 0 bases, and 8 bases lay in between. The germline V gene encodes CDR1 MDHEN and CDR2 SYDVKM. The CDR3 spans 13 residues.

This sequence joins TRBV7-8 and TRBJ1-1; D remains unclear. In germline, CDR1 is SGHVS, CDR2 FQNEAQ. Trimming shortened V by 2 bases and J by 1 base, and 8 bases separated the two germline ends. This CDR3 has 14 residues. The CDR3, as DNA: TGTGCCAGCAGCTTAAATACCAGGAACACTGAAGCTTTCTTT. Its protein product is CASSLNTRNTEAFF.

V gene TRBV4-1 combines with J gene TRBJ1-1; D remains ambiguous. This CDR3 has 18 residues. In germline, CDR1 is MGHRA, CDR2 YSYEKL. Trimming took 3 bases from V and 0 from J, leaving 20 bases between them. This CDR3 reads CASSHPAGPSKMNTEAFF. CDR3 DNA sequence: TGCGCCAGCAGCCACCCCGCGGGCCCGAGTAAGATGAACACTGAAGCTTTCTTT.

The CDR3 protein is CASSTIPGVTVSNQPQHF. CDR3 in DNA: TGTGCCAGCAGCACGATACCGGGGGTGACCGTTAGCAATCAGCCCCAGCATTTT. The chain uses TRBV6-2 or TRBV6-3 and TRBJ1-5; tentative D call: TRBD1 (5 bases). The CDR3 spans 18 residues. V was pared by 6 bases and J by 0 bases, with 21 bases between. CDR1 is MNHEY, CDR2 SVGEGT, per germline.

The chain couples TRBV9 to TRBJ2-7; tentatively, D is TRBD1 (5 bases). The CDR3 spans 15 residues. The V gene lost 1 base and the J gene lost 3 bases, with 14 bases spanning the gap. The germline V gene has CDR1 SGDLS and CDR2 YYNGEE. CDR3 loop: CASSVTPTEYYEQYF. CDR3 sequence (DNA): TGTGCCAGCAGCGTAACCCCGACAGAATACTACGAGCAGTACTTC.

In DNA, the CDR3 is TGTGCCAGCAGCTTTGCAGGGGCCTACGAGCAGTACTTC. Translation: CASSFAGAYEQYF. V is TRBV7-3 and J is TRBJ2-7, with D possibly being TRBD1 (6 bases). This CDR3 comprises 13 residues. Trimming stripped 3 bases from V and 2 bases from J, with 8 bases between. Looked up from germline, CDR1 is SGHTA and CDR2 is FQGTGA.

This clone has just a few counts. The chain has TRBV4-1 and TRBJ2-1; 9 bases line up with TRBD2. The CDR3 is 15 amino acids. V shed 4 bases and J 7 bases; nucleotides not matched to a gene: 8. Germline V gene data show CDR1 as MGHRA and CDR2 as YSYEKL. This chain's CDR3 is CASSRVAGVGNEQFF. In DNA, the CDR3 is TGCGCCAGCAGCCGGGTAGCGGGAGTAGGAAATGAGCAGTTCTTC.

In this sample, this clone turned up once. The CDR3, as DNA: TGTGCCAGCAGTCAAGTAGGGAGCCGGTACTTC. This encodes CASSQVGSRYF. This chain connects TRBV6-2 or TRBV6-3 to TRBJ2-7; tentatively, D is TRBD2 (5 bases). This CDR3 is built from 11 residues. The germline CDR1 and CDR2 sequences are MNHEY and SVGEGT. Trimming left V 5 bases short and J 12 bases short, with 14 bases between.